This is a list of T cell receptor beta chains from one sample in a study of T-cell reconstitution after alpha-beta-depleted transplantation in children. TCRdb recomputed calls from the PCR reads with MiXCR, one row per CDR3 protein. In the table there are hundreds of thousands of distinct CDR3 sequences, approximately 10% of which are singletons. Specimen: PBMCs from the stem cell graft donor, collected from the stem cell graft. Receptors originate from a human donor who donated a stem cell graft to a child with acute myeloid leukemia. CDR3s include the opening cysteine and the closing phenylalanine or tryptophan. The D gene is left open where the match is weak. Only part of the rows carry a size: once, few, many, or a class if the clone is expanded.

D gene,J gene,V gene,clone size,CDR3 DNA,CDR3 protein
TRBD1,TRBJ1-5,TRBV20-1,many,TGCAGTGCTAGAGGTCAGGGGACAGGGATTAATCAGCCCCAGCATTTT,CSARGQGTGINQPQHF
NA,TRBJ2-5,TRBV5-1,many,TGCGCCAGCAGCTTGGGGGCAGCACTTACACAAGAGACCCAGTACTTC,CASSLGAALTQETQYF
NA,TRBJ1-1,TRBV20-1,NA,TGCAGTGCTGAGAAGACCGGATTAGTGTCCACTGAAGCTTTCTTT,CSAEKTGLVSTEAFF
TRBD1,TRBJ2-4,TRBV4-3,NA,TGCGCCAGCAGCCACCACCCTGGGACAGGGGGAATTTCCAAAAACATTCAGTACTTC,CASSHHPGTGGISKNIQYF
NA,TRBJ2-7,TRBV20-1,NA,TGCAGTGCTAGAGCAGGAGGGAGGAGGATGTTATACGAGCAGTACTTC,CSARAGGRRMLYEQYF
NA,TRBJ2-2,TRBV4-3,few,TGCGCCAGCAGCCCAGTCCGGGCCTCCACCGGGGAGCTGTTTTTT,CASSPVRASTGELFF
NA,TRBJ2-7,TRBV20-1,few,TGCAGTGCTAGTTCTCCGCAGGCTAGGCCGTACTTC,CSASSPQARPYF
TRBD2,TRBJ2-1,TRBV29-1,few,TGCAGCGCCGAACCCCTAGCGGGAGAAGGGGATGAGCAGTTCTTC,CSAEPLAGEGDEQFF
NA,TRBJ2-1,TRBV9,many,TGTGCCAGCAGCGTAGGGTCCTACAATGAGCAGTTCTTC,CASSVGSYNEQFF
NA,TRBJ1-4,TRBV7-9,few,TGTGCCAGCAGCCCAAAGGGCAATGAAAAACTGTTTTTT,CASSPKGNEKLFF
NA,TRBJ2-2,TRBV7-7,NA,TGTGCTAGCAGCGGCCATCAAGGGGACGGGGAGCTGTTTTTT,CASSGHQGDGELFF